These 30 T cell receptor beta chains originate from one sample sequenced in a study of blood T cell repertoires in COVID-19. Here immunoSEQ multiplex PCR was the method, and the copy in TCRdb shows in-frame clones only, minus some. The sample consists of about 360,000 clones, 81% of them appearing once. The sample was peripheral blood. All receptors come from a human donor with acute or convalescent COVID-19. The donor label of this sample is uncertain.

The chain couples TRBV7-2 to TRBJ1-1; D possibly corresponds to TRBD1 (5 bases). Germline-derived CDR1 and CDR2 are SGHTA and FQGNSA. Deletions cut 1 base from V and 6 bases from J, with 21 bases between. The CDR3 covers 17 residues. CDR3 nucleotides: TGTGCCAGCAGCTTAGTTCGGTCGGGCAGGGTCAGATCTGAAGCTTTCTTT. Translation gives CASSLVRSGRVRSEAFF.

CDR3 coding DNA: TGTGCCAGCAGCCACGGACTAGCGGGAGGGGTCGGGGAGCTGTTTTTT. Residues: CASSHGLAGGVGELFF. The J gene is TRBJ2-2, the V gene TRBV7-8; 15 bases are a match to TRBD2. J was trimmed by 7 bases and V by 5 bases; bases with no gene match: 5. Germline CDR1 SGHVS, CDR2 FQNEAQ. CDR3 length: 16 residues.

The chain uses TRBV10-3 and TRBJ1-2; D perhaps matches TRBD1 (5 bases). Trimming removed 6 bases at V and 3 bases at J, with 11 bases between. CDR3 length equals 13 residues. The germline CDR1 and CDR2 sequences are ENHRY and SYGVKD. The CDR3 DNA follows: TGTGCCATCAGCCCCAGGGTCGACTATGGCTACACCTTC. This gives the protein CAISPRVDYGYTF.

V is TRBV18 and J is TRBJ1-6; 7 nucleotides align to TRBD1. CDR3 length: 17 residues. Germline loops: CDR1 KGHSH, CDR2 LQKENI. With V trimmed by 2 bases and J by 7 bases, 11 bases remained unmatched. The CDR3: CASSPGGQGTVNSPLHF. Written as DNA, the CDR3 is TGTGCCAGCTCACCAGGTGGACAAGGGACAGTAAATTCACCCCTCCACTTT.

In DNA form, the CDR3 reads TGCAGCGTTAATCGGGTTGCGACTGAAGCTTTCTTT. It specifies CSVNRVATEAFF. The V call is TRBV29-1, the J call TRBJ1-1; D is uncertain. CDR1 and CDR2 (germline): SQVTM, ANQGSEA. V lost 5 bases to trimming and J lost 5 bases, with 12 bases between them. The CDR3 spans 12 residues.

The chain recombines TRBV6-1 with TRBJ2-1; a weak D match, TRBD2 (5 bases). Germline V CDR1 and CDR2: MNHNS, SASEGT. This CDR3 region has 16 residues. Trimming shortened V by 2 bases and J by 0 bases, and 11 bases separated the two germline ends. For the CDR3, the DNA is TGTGCCAGCAGTGAAAGAGGGCGGAGCTCCTACAATGAGCAGTTCTTC. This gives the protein CASSERGRSSYNEQFF.

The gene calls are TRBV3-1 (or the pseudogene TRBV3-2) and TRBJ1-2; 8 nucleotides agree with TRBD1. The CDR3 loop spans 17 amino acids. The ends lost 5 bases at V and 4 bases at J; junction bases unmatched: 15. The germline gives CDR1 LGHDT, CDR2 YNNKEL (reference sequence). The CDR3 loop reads CASSSFRGQIKFYGYTF. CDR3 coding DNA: TGTGCCAGCAGCTCATTCAGGGGGCAGATCAAATTCTATGGCTACACCTTC.

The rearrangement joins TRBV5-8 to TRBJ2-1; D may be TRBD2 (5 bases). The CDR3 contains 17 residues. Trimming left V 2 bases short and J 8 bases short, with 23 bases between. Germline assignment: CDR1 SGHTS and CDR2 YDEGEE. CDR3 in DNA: TGTGCCAGCAGCTTCGCTGGGAGAGGCCAGGTTGGTTATGAGCAGTTCTTC. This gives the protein CASSFAGRGQVGYEQFF.

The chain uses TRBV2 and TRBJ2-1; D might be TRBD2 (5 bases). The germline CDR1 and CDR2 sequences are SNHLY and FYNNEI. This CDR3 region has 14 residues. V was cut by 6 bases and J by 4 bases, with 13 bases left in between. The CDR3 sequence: CASRESGLYNEQFF. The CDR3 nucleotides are TGTGCCAGCAGAGAGAGCGGCCTATACAATGAGCAGTTCTTC. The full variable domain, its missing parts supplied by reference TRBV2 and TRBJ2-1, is EPEVTQTPSHQVTQMGQEVILRCVPISNHLYFYWYRQILGQKVEFLVSFYNNEISEKSEIFDDQFSVERPDGSNFTLKIRSTKLEDSAMYFCASRESGLYNEQFFGPGTRLTVL.

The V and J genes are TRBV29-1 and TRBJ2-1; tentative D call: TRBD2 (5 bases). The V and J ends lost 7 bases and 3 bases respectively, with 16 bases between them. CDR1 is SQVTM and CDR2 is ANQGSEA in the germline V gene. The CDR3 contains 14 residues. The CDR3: CSGKRADIYNEQFF. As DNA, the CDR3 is TGCAGCGGAAAGAGAGCGGATATCTACAATGAGCAGTTCTTC.

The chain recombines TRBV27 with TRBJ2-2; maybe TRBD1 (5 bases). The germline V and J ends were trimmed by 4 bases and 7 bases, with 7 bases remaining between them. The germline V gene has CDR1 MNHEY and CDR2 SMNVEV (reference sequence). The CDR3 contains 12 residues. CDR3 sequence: CASSSGHGELFF. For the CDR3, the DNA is TGTGCCAGCAGTTCAGGGCACGGGGAGCTGTTTTTT.

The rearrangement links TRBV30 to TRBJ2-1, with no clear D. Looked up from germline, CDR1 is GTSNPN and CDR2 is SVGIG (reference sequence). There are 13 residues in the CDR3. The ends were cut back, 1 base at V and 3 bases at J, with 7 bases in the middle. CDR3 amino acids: CAWSGENYNEQFF. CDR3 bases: TGTGCCTGGAGTGGCGAAAACTACAATGAGCAGTTCTTC.

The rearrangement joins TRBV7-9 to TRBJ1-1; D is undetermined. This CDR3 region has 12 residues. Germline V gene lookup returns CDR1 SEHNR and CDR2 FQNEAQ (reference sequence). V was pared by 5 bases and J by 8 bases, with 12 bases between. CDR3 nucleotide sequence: TGTGCCAGCAGCCCTACAGTGGCCGAAGCTTTCTTT. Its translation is CASSPTVAEAFF. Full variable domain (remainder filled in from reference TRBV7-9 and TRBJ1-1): DTGVSQNPRHKITKRGQNVTFRCDPISEHNRLYWYRQTLGQGPEFLTYFQNEAQLEKSRLLSDRFSAERPKGSFSTLEIQRTEQGDSAMYLCASSPTVAEAFFGQGTRLTVV.

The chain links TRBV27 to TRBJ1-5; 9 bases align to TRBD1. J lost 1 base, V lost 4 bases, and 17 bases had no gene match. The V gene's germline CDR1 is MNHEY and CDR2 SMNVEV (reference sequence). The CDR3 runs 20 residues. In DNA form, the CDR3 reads TGTGCCAGCAGTTACACCGCCAACACAGGGGGCTTACGGAGCAATCAGCCCCAGCATTTT. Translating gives CASSYTANTGGLRSNQPQHF.

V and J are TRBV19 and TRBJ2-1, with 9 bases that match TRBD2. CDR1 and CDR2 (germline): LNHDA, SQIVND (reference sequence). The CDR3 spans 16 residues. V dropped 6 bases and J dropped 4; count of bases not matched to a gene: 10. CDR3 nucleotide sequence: TGTGCCAGTAGATCGGGGGAAAGCGGGAGGTACAATGAGCAGTTCTTC. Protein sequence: CASRSGESGRYNEQFF.

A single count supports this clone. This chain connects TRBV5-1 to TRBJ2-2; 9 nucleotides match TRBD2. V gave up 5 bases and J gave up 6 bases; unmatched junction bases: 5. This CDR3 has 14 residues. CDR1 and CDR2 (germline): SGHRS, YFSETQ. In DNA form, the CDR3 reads TGCGCCAGCAGACAGCGGGGGGCCCCCGGGGAGCTGTTTTTT. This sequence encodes CASRQRGAPGELFF.

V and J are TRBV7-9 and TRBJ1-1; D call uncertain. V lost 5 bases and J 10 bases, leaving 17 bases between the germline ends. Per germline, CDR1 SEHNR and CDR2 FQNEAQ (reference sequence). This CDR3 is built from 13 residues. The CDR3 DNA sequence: TGTGCCAGCAGCCTTCGGGAGGCACACGTAGCTTTCTTT. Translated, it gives CASSLREAHVAFF.

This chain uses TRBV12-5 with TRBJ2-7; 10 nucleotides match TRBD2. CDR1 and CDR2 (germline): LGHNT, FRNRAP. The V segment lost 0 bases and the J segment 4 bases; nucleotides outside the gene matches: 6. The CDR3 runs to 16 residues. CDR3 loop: CASGLVRLAGVYEQYF. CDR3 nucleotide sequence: TGTGCTAGTGGTTTGGTAAGGCTAGCGGGAGTGTACGAGCAGTACTTC.

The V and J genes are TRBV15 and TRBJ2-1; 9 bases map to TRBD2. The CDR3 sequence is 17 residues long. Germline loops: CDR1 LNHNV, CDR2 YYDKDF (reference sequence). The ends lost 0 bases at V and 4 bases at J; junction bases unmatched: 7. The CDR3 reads CATSRELSGSRYNEQFF. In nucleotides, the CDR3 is TGTGCCACCAGCAGAGAGCTTAGCGGGAGTCGTTACAATGAGCAGTTCTTC.

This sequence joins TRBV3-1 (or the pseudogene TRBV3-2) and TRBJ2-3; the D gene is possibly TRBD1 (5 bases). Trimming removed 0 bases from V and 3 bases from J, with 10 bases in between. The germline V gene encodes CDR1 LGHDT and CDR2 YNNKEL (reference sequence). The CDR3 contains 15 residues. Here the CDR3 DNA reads TGTGCCAGCAGCCAAGACAGGGTGGGAACAGATACGCAGTATTTT. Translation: CASSQDRVGTDTQYF.

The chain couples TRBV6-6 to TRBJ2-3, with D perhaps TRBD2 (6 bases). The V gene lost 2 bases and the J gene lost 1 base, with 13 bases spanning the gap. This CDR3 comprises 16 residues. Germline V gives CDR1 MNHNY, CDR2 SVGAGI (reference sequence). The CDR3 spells CASSYVKLAGTDTQYF. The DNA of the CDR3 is TGTGCCAGCAGTTACGTCAAACTAGCCGGCACAGATACGCAGTATTTT.

In DNA form, the CDR3 reads TGTGCCAGCAGTGACAGGTCAACGGGCTACACCTTC. Translating it yields CASSDRSTGYTF. The chain uses TRBV3-1 (or the pseudogene TRBV3-2) and TRBJ1-2; D perhaps matches TRBD1 (6 bases). V lost 6 bases, J lost 8 bases, and 13 bases lay in between. CDR1 is LGHDT and CDR2 is YNNKEL in the germline V gene (reference sequence). This CDR3 contains 12 residues.

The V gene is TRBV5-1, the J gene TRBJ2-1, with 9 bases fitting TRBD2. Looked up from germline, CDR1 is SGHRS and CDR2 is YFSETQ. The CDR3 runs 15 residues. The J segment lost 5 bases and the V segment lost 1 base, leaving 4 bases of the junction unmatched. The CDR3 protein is CASSLMAGGDNEQFF. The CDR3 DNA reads TGCGCCAGCAGCTTGATGGCGGGGGGGGACAATGAGCAGTTCTTC.

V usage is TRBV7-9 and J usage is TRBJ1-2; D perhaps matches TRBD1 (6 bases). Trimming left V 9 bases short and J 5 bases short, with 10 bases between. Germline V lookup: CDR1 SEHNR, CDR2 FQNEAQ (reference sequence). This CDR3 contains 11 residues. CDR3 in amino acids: CASGGAYGYTF. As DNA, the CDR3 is TGTGCCAGTGGGGGCGCATATGGCTACACCTTC.

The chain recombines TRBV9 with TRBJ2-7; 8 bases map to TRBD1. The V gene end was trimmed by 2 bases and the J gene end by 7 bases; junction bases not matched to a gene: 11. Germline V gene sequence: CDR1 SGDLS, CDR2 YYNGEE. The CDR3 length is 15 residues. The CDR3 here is CASSVGPGQAREQYF. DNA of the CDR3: TGTGCCAGCAGCGTGGGGCCGGGACAGGCACGGGAGCAGTACTTC.

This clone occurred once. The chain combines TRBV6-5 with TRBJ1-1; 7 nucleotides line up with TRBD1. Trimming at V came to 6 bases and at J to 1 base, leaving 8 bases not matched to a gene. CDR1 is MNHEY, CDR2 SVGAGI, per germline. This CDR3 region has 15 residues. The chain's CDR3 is CASRSAGTANTEAFF. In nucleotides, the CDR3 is TGTGCCAGCAGGTCCGCCGGGACAGCGAACACTGAAGCTTTCTTT.

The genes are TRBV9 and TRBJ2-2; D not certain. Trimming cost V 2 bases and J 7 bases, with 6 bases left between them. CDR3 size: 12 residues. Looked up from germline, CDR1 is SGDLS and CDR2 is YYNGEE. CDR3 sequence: CASSVTGGELFF. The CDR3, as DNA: TGTGCCAGCAGCGTGACGGGCGGGGAGCTGTTTTTT. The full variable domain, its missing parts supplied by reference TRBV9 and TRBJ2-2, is DSGVTQTPKHLITATGQRVTLRCSPRSGDLSVYWYQQSLDQGLQFLIQYYNGEERAKGNILERFSAQQFPDLHSELNLSSLELGDSALYFCASSVTGGELFFGEGSRLTVL.

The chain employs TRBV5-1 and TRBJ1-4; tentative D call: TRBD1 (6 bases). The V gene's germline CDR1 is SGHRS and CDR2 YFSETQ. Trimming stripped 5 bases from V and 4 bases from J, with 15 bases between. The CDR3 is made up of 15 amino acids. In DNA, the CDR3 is TGCGCCAGCAGTACCCCAGGGGAGGGTAATGAAAAACTGTTTTTT. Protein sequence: CASSTPGEGNEKLFF.

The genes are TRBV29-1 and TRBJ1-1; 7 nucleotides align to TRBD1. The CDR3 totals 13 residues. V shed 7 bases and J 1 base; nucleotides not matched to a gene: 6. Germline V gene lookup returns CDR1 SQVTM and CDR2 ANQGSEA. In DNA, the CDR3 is TGCAGCGCCAGGGGGATGAAGAACACTGAAGCTTTCTTT. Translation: CSARGMKNTEAFF.

The CDR3 sequence: CASNRVTEAFF. CDR3 bases: TGTGCCTCCAACAGGGTTACTGAAGCTTTCTTT. The chain is built from TRBV2 and TRBJ1-1; the D gene is possibly TRBD1 (6 bases). The CDR3 is 11 amino acids. V dropped 11 bases and J dropped 5 bases, with 12 bases sitting between them. The germline gives CDR1 SNHLY, CDR2 FYNNEI.